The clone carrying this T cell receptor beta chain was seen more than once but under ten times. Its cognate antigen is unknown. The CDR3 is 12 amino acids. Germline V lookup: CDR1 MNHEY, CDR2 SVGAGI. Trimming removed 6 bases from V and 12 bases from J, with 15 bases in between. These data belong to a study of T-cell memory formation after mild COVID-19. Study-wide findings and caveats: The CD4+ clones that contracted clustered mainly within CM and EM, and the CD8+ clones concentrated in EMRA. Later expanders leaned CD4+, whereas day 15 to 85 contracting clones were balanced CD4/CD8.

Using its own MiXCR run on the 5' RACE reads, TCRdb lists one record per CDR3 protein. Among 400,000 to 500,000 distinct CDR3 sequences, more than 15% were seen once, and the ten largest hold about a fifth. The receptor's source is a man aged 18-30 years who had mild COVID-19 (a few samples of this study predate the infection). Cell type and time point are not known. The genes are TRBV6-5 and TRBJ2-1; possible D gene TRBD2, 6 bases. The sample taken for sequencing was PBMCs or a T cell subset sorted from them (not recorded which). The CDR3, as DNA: TGTGCCAGCAGGGAATCCGGGGGTAGGCAGTTCTTC. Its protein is CASRESGGRQFF.